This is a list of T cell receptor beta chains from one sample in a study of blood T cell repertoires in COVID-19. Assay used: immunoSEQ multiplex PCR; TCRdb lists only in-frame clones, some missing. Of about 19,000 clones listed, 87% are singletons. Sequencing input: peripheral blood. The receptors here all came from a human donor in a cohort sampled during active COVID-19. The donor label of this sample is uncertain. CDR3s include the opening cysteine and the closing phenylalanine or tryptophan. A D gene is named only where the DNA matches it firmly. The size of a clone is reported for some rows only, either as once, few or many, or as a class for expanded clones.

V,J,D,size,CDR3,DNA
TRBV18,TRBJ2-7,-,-,CASSSVPYEQYF,TGTGCCAGCTCGTCGGTACCCTACGAGCAGTACTTC
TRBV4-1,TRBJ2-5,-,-,CASSQGWSTAYQETQYF,TGCGCCAGCAGCCAGGGGTGGTCGACAGCGTACCAAGAGACCCAGTACTTC
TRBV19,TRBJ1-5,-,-,CASSMGKGWTQPQHF,TGTGCCAGTAGTATGGGTAAGGGGTGGACTCAGCCCCAGCATTTT
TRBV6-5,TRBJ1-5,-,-,CASSYELNQPQHF,TGTGCCAGCAGTTATGAGCTCAATCAGCCCCAGCATTTT
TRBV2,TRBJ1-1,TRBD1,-,CASIGSYRGTEAFF,TGTGCCAGCATAGGAAGCTACAGGGGAACTGAAGCTTTCTTT
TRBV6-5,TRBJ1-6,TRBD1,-,CASRRGGQANSPLHF,TGTGCCAGCAGGCGGGGGGGACAGGCAAATTCACCCCTCCACTTT
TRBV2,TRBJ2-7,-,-,CASSEIPRGTYEQYF,TGTGCCAGCAGTGAAATCCCCCGTGGCACCTACGAGCAGTACTTC
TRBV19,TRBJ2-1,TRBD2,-,CASRSPGGTNEQFF,TGTGCCAGTAGATCCCCGGGAGGTACGAATGAGCAGTTCTTC
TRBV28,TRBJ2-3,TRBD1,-,CASSLETGYEADTQYF,TGTGCCAGCAGTTTAGAGACAGGGTATGAGGCAGATACGCAGTATTTT
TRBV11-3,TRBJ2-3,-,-,CASSPRTNWDTQYF,TGTGCCAGCAGCCCGCGGACTAACTGGGATACGCAGTATTTT
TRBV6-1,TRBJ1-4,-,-,CASSEPRGQRNEKLFF,TGTGCCAGCAGTGAACCTCGCGGGCAGCGGAATGAAAAACTGTTTTTT
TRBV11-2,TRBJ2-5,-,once,CASSLETGRVQETQYF,TGTGCCAGCAGCTTGGAGACAGGCAGGGTTCAAGAGACCCAGTACTTC
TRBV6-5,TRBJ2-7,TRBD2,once,CASSSPSGPGGEQYF,TGTGCCAGCAGTTCCCCTAGCGGGCCAGGTGGAGAGCAGTACTTC
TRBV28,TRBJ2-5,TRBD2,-,CASSLLADPQETQYF,TGTGCCAGCAGTTTACTAGCGGACCCCCAAGAGACCCAGTACTTC
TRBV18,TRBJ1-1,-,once,CASSLGGGDTEAFF,TGTGCCAGCTCACTTGGTGGGGGCGACACTGAAGCTTTCTTT
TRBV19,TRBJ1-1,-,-,CASSGNTEAFF,TGTGCCAGTTCGGGAAACACTGAAGCTTTCTTT
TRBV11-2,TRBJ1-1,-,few,CASSLYTEAFF,TGTGCCAGCAGCTTGTATACTGAAGCTTTCTTT
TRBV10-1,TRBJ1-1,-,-,CAAGRGAFF,TGCGCCGCGGGGAGGGGAGCTTTCTTT
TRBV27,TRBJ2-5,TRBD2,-,CASSPRGSGSETQYF,TGTGCCAGCAGTCCCCGCGGTAGCGGGAGTGAGACCCAGTACTTC
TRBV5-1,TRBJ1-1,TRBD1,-,CASSSQGGNTEAFF,TGCGCCAGCAGCTCCCAGGGGGGGAACACTGAAGCTTTCTTT
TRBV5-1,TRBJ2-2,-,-,CASSLGPGGRELFF,TGCGCCAGCAGCTTGGGGCCAGGAGGCCGGGAGCTGTTTTTT
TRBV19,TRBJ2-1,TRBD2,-,CASSLTSGYYNEQFF,TGTGCCAGTAGCCTTACTAGCGGATACTACAATGAGCAGTTCTTC
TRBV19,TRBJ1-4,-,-,CASSTMDGPGKLFF,TGTGCCAGTAGTACCATGGACGGCCCGGGGAAACTGTTTTTT
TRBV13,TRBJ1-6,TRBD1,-,CASSSTGEWALGSPLHF,TGTGCCAGCAGCTCCACAGGGGAGTGGGCCTTGGGTTCACCCCTCCACTTT
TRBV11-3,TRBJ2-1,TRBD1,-,CASSREGTGFYNEQFF,TGTGCCAGCAGCCGGGAAGGGACAGGGTTCTACAATGAGCAGTTCTTC
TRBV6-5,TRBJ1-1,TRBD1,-,CASRTGDLAEAFF,TGTGCCAGCAGGACAGGGGATTTGGCTGAAGCTTTCTTT
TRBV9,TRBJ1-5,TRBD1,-,CASSVGTGGGNQPQHF,TGTGCCAGCAGCGTGGGGACAGGGGGCGGCAATCAGCCCCAGCATTTT